This TCR beta chain was captured by sequencing in a study of shared clonotypes between healthy human individuals. About the study: Researchers assigned three CD4 naive, three CD4 memory, two CD8 naive and one CD8 memory plate to each donor. Study-level results: Non-shared clonotypes displayed generation probabilities falling below those of clonotypes present in all four donors.

Looked up from germline, CDR1 is SGHNT and CDR2 is YYREEE (reference sequence). V was cut by 0 bases and J by 5 bases, with 14 bases left in between. This CDR3 has 15 amino acids. Deep-level running was used for the assay. TCRdb's table, derived via immunoSEQ multiplex PCR, lists solely in-frame clones and lacks some. The table has about 1 million clones, 65% to 75% seen once. Comments on this clone: The antigen is not known.

This clonotype was obtained from a man between 18 and 35 years old in good health. What was sequenced was memory CD4+ T cells sorted from blood. Subset specified: CD45RA-negative fraction. The chain couples TRBV5-4 to TRBJ2-5; TRBD1 or TRBD2 may be the D gene (5 bases each). CDR3 nucleotide sequence: TGTGCCAGCAGCTTGGTGGGGGTAGTTACCGAGACCCAGTACTTC. This translates into CASSLVGVVTETQYF.